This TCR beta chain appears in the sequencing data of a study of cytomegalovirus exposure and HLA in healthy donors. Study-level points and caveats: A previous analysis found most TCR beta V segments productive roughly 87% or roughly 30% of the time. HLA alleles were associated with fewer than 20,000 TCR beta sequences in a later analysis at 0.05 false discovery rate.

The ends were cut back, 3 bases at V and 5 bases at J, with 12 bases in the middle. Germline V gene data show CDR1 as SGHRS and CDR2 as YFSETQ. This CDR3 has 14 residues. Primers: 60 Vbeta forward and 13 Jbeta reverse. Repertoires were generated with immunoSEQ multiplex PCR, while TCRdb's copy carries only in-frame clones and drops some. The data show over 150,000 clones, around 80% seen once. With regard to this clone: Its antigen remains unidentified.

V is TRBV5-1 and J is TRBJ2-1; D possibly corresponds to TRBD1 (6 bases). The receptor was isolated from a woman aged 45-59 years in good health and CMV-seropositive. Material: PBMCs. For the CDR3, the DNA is TGCGCCAGCAGCTCCCAGGGGTTTGACAATGAGCAGTTCTTC. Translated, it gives CASSSQGFDNEQFF.